This T cell receptor (beta chain) appears in the sequencing data of a study of T cells after yellow fever vaccination. V shed 4 bases and J shed 14 bases, with 16 bases lying between them. The CDR3 runs 12 residues. The germline V gene has CDR1 MDHEN and CDR2 SYDVKM. This clonotype was picked up a small number of times. TCRdb redid the calling of the 5' RACE reads with MiXCR, one entry per CDR3 protein. Counted here are hundreds of thousands of distinct CDR3 sequences, about 13% occurring once; the ten biggest clones make up 11% to 15%. The sequence was obtained from a man aged 25-40 years who received the YFV17D yellow fever vaccine. The chain carries TRBV28 and TRBJ2-3; D may be TRBD2 (6 bases). The specimen was PBMCs, collected on the day of the yellow fever booster vaccination. This chain's CDR3 is CASSSGLFQVYF. In nucleotides, the CDR3 is TGTGCCAGCAGTTCGGGACTCTTCCAAGTGTATTTT.